This entry lists 24 T cell receptor beta chains sequenced from one sample in a study of cytomegalovirus exposure and HLA in healthy donors. Researchers ran the PCR with 60 Vbeta and 13 Jbeta primers. TCRdb's copy holds only in-frame clones and misses some; the assay was immunoSEQ multiplex PCR. The sample lists approximately 130,000 clones, 85% to 90% occurring once. Sequencing was done on a sample of PBMCs. Receptors originate from a woman under 40 in good health and CMV-seronegative.

This clone was detected only once. The chain joins TRBV4-3 to TRBJ2-1, with 7 bases aligning to TRBD1. CDR1 LGHNA and CDR2 YSLEER come from the germline V gene. Trimming removed 3 bases from V and 6 bases from J; junction bases left unmatched: 2. The CDR3 is 13 amino acids. CDR3 amino acids: CASSHNRGNEQFF. The CDR3 nucleotides are TGCGCCAGCAGCCATAACAGGGGCAATGAGCAGTTCTTC.

The chain joins TRBV28 to TRBJ2-7; 7 bases fit TRBD1. The germline gives CDR1 MDHEN, CDR2 SYDVKM. Losses at the gene ends were 1 base for V and 2 bases for J; bases not matched to a gene: 5. CDR3 length equals 15 residues. The CDR3 loop is CASSLSGTAAYEQYF. As DNA, the CDR3 is TGTGCCAGCAGTTTATCGGGGACAGCTGCCTACGAGCAGTACTTC.

The J gene is TRBJ2-7, the V gene TRBV19, with 8 bases identical to TRBD2. This CDR3 comprises 12 residues. From germline, CDR1 is LNHDA and CDR2 SQIVND (reference sequence). The V and J ends lost 10 bases and 5 bases, in that order; junction bases with no gene match: 7. The CDR3 DNA follows: TGTGCCACCAGGACTAGCTCTAACGAGCAGTACTTC. Residues: CATRTSSNEQYF. The variable domain in full, with the rest retrieved from reference TRBV19 and TRBJ2-7, is DGGITQSPKYLFRKEGQNVTLSCEQNLNHDAMYWYRQDPGQGLRLIYYSQIVNDFQKGDIAEGYSVSREKKESFPLTVTSAQKNPTAFYLCATRTSSNEQYFGPGTRLTVT.

Concerning this clone: An end of the junction differs from the germline gene, which may be a read error. The chain joins TRBV7-9 to TRBJ2-7, with 7 nucleotides matching TRBD1. Germline lookup yields CDR1 SEHNR and CDR2 FQNEAQ (reference sequence). The CDR3 spans 16 residues. CDR3: CSSSLVGDWGQYEQYF. CDR3 in DNA: TGTTCCAGCAGCTTAGTGGGGGATTGGGGACAGTACGAGCAGTACTTC.

Of note for this clone: One junction end does not reproduce the germline sequence, and a read error may be involved. This chain uses TRBV7-7 with TRBJ2-5; D gene unclear. The CDR3 contains 13 residues. Germline lookup yields CDR1 SSHAT and CDR2 FNYEAQ (reference sequence). The CDR3 nucleotides read TGTGCTAGCAGCCTTGCAGGCAAAGAGACCCAGTACTTC. Translating gives CASSLAGKETQYF.

This clone turned up a few times. The CDR3 spells CASSITGTRSYEQYF. In DNA, the CDR3 is TGTGCCAGCAGCATTACAGGGACTAGAAGCTACGAGCAGTACTTC. The chain is built from TRBV11-2 and TRBJ2-7; 8 bases map to TRBD2. V was clipped by 5 bases and J by 3 bases; unmatched bases: 9. CDR3 length: 15 amino acids. From germline, CDR1 is SGHAT and CDR2 FQNNGV.

This chain uses TRBV12-5 with TRBJ1-4; D possibly corresponds to TRBD1 (6 bases). The V gene's germline CDR1 is LGHNT and CDR2 FRNRAP. With 1 base removed from V and 3 bases from J, the gap between germline ends came to 15 bases. The CDR3 covers 17 residues. For the CDR3, the DNA is TGTGCTAGTGGTTTGGAGACAGGTTCTCGGGCTAATGAAAAACTGTTTTTT. This sequence encodes CASGLETGSRANEKLFF.

The chain combines TRBV11-2 with TRBJ1-4, with TRBD1 as a possible D gene (5 bases). V gave up 5 bases and J gave up 7 bases, with 14 bases separating them. The germline CDR1 and CDR2 sequences are SGHAT and FQNNGV. The CDR3 contains 14 residues. CDR3 coding DNA: TGTGCCAGCAGCCAACAGCGGGGGTCTGAAAAACTGTTTTTT. Protein: CASSQQRGSEKLFF.

The chain links TRBV5-1 to TRBJ2-7; TRBD1 aligns across 10 bases. The CDR3 runs 15 residues. Germline V gene lookup returns CDR1 SGHRS and CDR2 YFSETQ. Trimming removed 4 bases from V and 5 bases from J; junction bases left unmatched: 9. In DNA form, the CDR3 reads TGCGCCAGCAGCGAAGACGGGACAGGGGTCGACGAGCAGTACTTC. This encodes CASSEDGTGVDEQYF.

The V and J genes are TRBV7-3 and TRBJ2-1; 11 nucleotides line up with TRBD2. Germline loops: CDR1 SGHTA, CDR2 FQGTGA. This CDR3 contains 14 residues. The junction had 2 bases not matched to a gene; V was cut back by 3 bases and J by 7 bases. The CDR3 coding sequence is TGTGCCAGCAGCTTTAGCGGGGGGGCAAATGAGCAGTTCTTC. Translation: CASSFSGGANEQFF.

The chain couples TRBV15 to TRBJ2-1, with 13 bases that match TRBD2. The J segment lost 9 bases and the V segment lost 4 bases, leaving 6 bases of the junction unmatched. Looked up from germline, CDR1 is LNHNV and CDR2 is YYDKDF (reference sequence). The CDR3 contains 15 residues. CDR3: CATSILAGGLGEQFF. The CDR3 DNA is TGTGCCACCAGCATACTAGCGGGAGGGCTCGGTGAGCAGTTCTTC.

This clone was seen more than once but under ten times. The chain carries TRBV6-6 and TRBJ2-2, with a weak D call TRBD2 (6 bases). The CDR3 is made up of 13 amino acids. V gave up 2 bases and J gave up 5 bases, with 6 bases separating them. Germline assignment: CDR1 MNHNY and CDR2 SVGAGI (reference sequence). CDR3 coding DNA: TGTGCCAGCAGTTACCTAGCGACCGGGGAGCTGTTTTTT. It yields the protein CASSYLATGELFF.

This chain links TRBV27 with TRBJ2-1; D not resolved. CDR1 MNHEY and CDR2 SMNVEV come from the germline V gene (reference sequence). V was cut by 2 bases and J by 5 bases, with 10 bases left in between. The CDR3 runs 14 residues. The CDR3 bases are TGTGCCAGCAGTTTACTAGACCCGAACAATGAGCAGTTCTTC. Translation: CASSLLDPNNEQFF.

CDR3 region: CAWSVASGINEQFF. The CDR3 region has the DNA TGTGCCTGGAGTGTGGCTAGCGGGATCAATGAGCAGTTCTTC. This chain uses TRBV30 with TRBJ2-1; 9 bases fit TRBD2. This CDR3 is built from 14 residues. Germline CDR1 and CDR2: GTSNPN and SVGIG (reference sequence). The junction had 3 bases not matched to a gene; V was cut back by 0 bases and J by 6 bases.

The V and J genes are TRBV11-2 and TRBJ1-2, with TRBD1 identical over 9 bases. Germline V CDR1 and CDR2: SGHAT, FQNNGV. V lost 4 bases, J lost 4 bases, and 7 bases stayed unmatched. The CDR3 runs to 15 residues. In nucleotides, the CDR3 is TGTGCCAGCAGCTCGCCGGGACAGGGAGTCTATGGCTACACCTTC. This sequence encodes CASSSPGQGVYGYTF.

This chain connects TRBV19 to TRBJ2-7; TRBD2 aligns across 12 bases. The V segment lost 5 bases and the J segment 3 bases; nucleotides outside the gene matches: 8. This CDR3 comprises 16 residues. Germline loops: CDR1 LNHDA, CDR2 SQIVND (reference sequence). The CDR3 sequence: CASSSWTSGTVYEQYF. The CDR3 DNA follows: TGTGCCAGTAGTTCATGGACTAGCGGGACGGTCTACGAGCAGTACTTC. Full variable domain (remainder filled in from reference TRBV19 and TRBJ2-7): DGGITQSPKYLFRKEGQNVTLSCEQNLNHDAMYWYRQDPGQGLRLIYYSQIVNDFQKGDIAEGYSVSREKKESFPLTVTSAQKNPTAFYLCASSSWTSGTVYEQYFGPGTRLTVT.

The chain recombines TRBV11-2 with TRBJ2-3; TRBD2 aligns across 14 bases. The CDR3 spans 19 residues. Germline CDR1 is SGHAT and CDR2 is FQNNGV. The junction had 12 bases not matched to a gene; V was cut back by 4 bases and J by 3 bases. As DNA, the CDR3 is TGTGCCAGCAGCTCCCGAGGACTAGCGGGAGGAGGTGGGACAGATACGCAGTATTTT. Translating gives CASSSRGLAGGGGTDTQYF. The full variable domain, completed using reference TRBV11-2 and TRBJ2-3, is EAGVAQSPRYKIIEKRQSVAFWCNPISGHATLYWYQQILGQGPKLLIQFQNNGVVDDSQLPKDRFSAERLKGVDSTLKIQPAKLEDSAVYLCASSSRGLAGGGGTDTQYFGPGTRLTVL.

In DNA, the CDR3 is TGTGCCAGCAGGTCCGGGACAGTGACTGAAGCTTTCTTT. It codes for CASRSGTVTEAFF. The chain joins TRBV28 to TRBJ1-1, with TRBD1 matching over 7 bases. V shed 6 bases, J shed 5 bases, and the junction held 6 bases outside the gene matches. CDR3 length: 13 amino acids. Per germline, CDR1 MDHEN and CDR2 SYDVKM.

In the case of this clone: One junction end does not reproduce the germline sequence, and a read error may be involved. The rearrangement uses TRBV18 and TRBJ2-5; the D gene is possibly TRBD1 (6 bases). The CDR3 sequence is 15 residues long. In germline, CDR1 is KGHSH, CDR2 LQKENI. The CDR3 bases are TGTGCCAGCTCGCCACAGGGTGGGGTGATAAGGGAGCAGTACTTC. The encoded protein is CASSPQGGVIREQYF.

As to this clone: Other DNA sequences in the sample encode the same CDR3. The gene calls are TRBV28 and TRBJ1-2; 11 positions agree with TRBD1. V was pared by 4 bases and J by 3 bases, with 1 base of the junction left unmatched. From germline, CDR1 is MDHEN and CDR2 SYDVKM. This CDR3 is 14 amino acids long. The CDR3 region is CASSSGQGDYGYTF. In nucleotides, the CDR3 is TGTGCCAGCAGTTCGGGACAGGGGGACTATGGCTACACCTTC.

V gene TRBV9 combines with J gene TRBJ1-3; D is possibly TRBD1 (6 bases). The germline CDR1 and CDR2 sequences are SGDLS and YYNGEE. This CDR3 spans 17 amino acids. Trimming left V 5 bases short and J 1 base short, with 19 bases between. The CDR3 reads CASSVGDISSSGNTIYF. The CDR3 nucleotides are TGTGCCAGCAGTGTGGGGGACATTAGTTCGTCTGGAAACACCATATATTTT.

V and J are TRBV18 and TRBJ2-4; possible D gene TRBD2, 6 bases. The germline V and J ends were trimmed by 2 bases and 0 bases, with 8 bases remaining between them. The CDR3 runs to 15 residues. Germline V gives CDR1 KGHSH, CDR2 LQKENI. The CDR3 region has the DNA TGTGCCAGCTCACCAGTCGGGGGAGCCAAAAACATTCAGTACTTC. This translates into CASSPVGGAKNIQYF.

CDR3 nucleotide sequence: TGCGCCAGCAGCTTGTTTGCAGGCCCAACCTACGAGCAGTACTTC. Amino acids: CASSLFAGPTYEQYF. The chain joins TRBV5-1 to TRBJ2-7; no clear D. CDR1 is SGHRS and CDR2 is YFSETQ in the germline V gene. Trimming took 1 base from V and 2 from J, leaving 13 bases between them. This CDR3 region has 15 residues.

V usage is TRBV28 and J usage is TRBJ2-6; a possible D gene is TRBD2 (6 bases). The CDR3 consists of 18 residues. Trimming shortened V by 7 bases and J by 0 bases, and 19 bases separated the two germline ends. Germline-derived CDR1 and CDR2 are MDHEN and SYDVKM. CDR3 sequence reads: CASTVWGRGTSGANVLTF. The DNA for the CDR3 is TGTGCCAGCACAGTCTGGGGCCGGGGGACCTCTGGGGCCAACGTCCTGACTTTC.